This TCR beta chain was obtained from a study of shared clonotypes between healthy human individuals. This CDR3 has 16 amino acids. The trim removed 2 bases at V and 5 bases at J, leaving 8 bases unmatched. Germline-derived CDR1 and CDR2 are MNHEY and SVGAGI. The table came from immunoSEQ multiplex PCR; TCRdb's copy has only in-frame clones and leaves some out. The sample holds about a million clones; 77% are singletons and the top ten take 0.89%. Note on this clone: Its antigen is still unknown.

General study findings and limits: Clonotype sharing among donors was expected to depend on sequencing depth. Owing to a small donor count, the genetic and exposure-history diversity represented was limited. Researchers found naive subsets generally carried larger estimated richness than memory subsets. It was the non-shared clonotypes that had lower generation probabilities than clonotypes shared by all four donors.

Sequenced input: memory CD4+ T cells from PBMCs. Specified subset: CD45RA-negative fraction. V usage is TRBV6-5 and J usage is TRBJ2-3, with 9 bases aligning to TRBD2. The sequence was obtained from a man between 18 and 35 years old in good health. Some clones in this sample may be carry-over from other donors' samples. The CDR3 coding sequence is TGTGCCAGCAGTTACCCATCCGTAGCGGGAGTAGATACGCAGTATTTT. It translates to CASSYPSVAGVDTQYF.